The T cell receptor beta chain described here comes from a study of CD8 T cells in ankylosing spondylitis. Researchers built TCR beta libraries using quantitative 5'-RACE with molecular barcodes. One entry per CDR3 protein, called by TCRdb with MiXCR from the 5' RACE reads. The table records about 42,000 distinct CDR3 sequences, about 4% of them present only once. This clonotype came up many times. As yet, its antigen is unknown. General study points: Significant enrichment of disease-linked clones was reported in matched ankylosing spondylitis synovial fluid. Ankylosing spondylitis blood seemed to carry a telltale TCR beta motif made of eight highly homologous variants. Within peripheral blood, clones linked to disease were CD8+ and relatively rare.

This clonotype originated in a female donor with ankylosing spondylitis or in good health (not recorded which). Sequenced sample: blood, either unsorted or a sorted T cell fraction (not recorded which).

CDR3 in amino acids: CASSVAPTLDEKLFF. CDR3 nucleotides: TGTGCCAGCAGCGTAGCTCCTACCCTTGATGAAAAACTGTTTTTT. The rearrangement joins TRBV9 to TRBJ1-4; D is unclear. Germline V gene lookup returns CDR1 SGDLS and CDR2 YYNGEE. V was shortened by 0 bases and J by 6 bases, with 12 bases between the two germline ends. This CDR3 is 15 amino acids long.